This T cell receptor (beta chain) was retrieved from a study of OX40 agonist ivuxolimab in advanced cancers. General observations from the study: Low normalized T-cell clonal expansion also characterized some of the nonresponders. Near-lowest levels of clonal expansion characterized partial responders at 0.1-3.0 mg/kg.

Of note for this clone: The antigen is undetermined.

Measured with immunoSEQ multiplex PCR; TCRdb has only the in-frame clones, and not every one. The sample contains approximately 100,000 clones, about 85% of which appear only once. Germline-derived CDR1 and CDR2 are SGDLS and YYNGEE. V lost 0 bases and J 0 bases, leaving 20 bases between the germline ends. This CDR3 comprises 19 residues. This clonotype was sampled from an adult with an advanced solid tumor such as melanoma, head and neck, liver or kidney cancer. Sequencing was performed on CD4+ or CD8+ T cells sorted from blood, taken in a trial of the OX40 agonist ivuxolimab. This sequence joins TRBV9 and TRBJ2-3; TRBD2 might be the D (6 bases). As DNA, the CDR3 is TGTGCCAGCAGCGTAGATTCCCAAGGAATTAGCGGCAGCACAGATACGCAGTATTTT. This encodes CASSVDSQGISGSTDTQYF.